The clone carrying this T cell receptor beta chain has a single count. Its antigen is currently unknown. The same CDR3 arises from other DNA sequences in this sample as well. This entry belongs to a study of shared clonotypes between healthy human individuals. The study's findings and limits: Rarefaction showed sorted-subset sequencing was incomplete despite large depth. Around 5% was the fraction of naive CD4 clonotypes found shared across a few donors.

Deep level was the assay's run setting. Profiled with immunoSEQ multiplex PCR; TCRdb holds only in-frame clones, not every one. The table has fewer than 3 million clones, just under 95% seen once; the top ten hold about 0.36%. CDR1 LNHNV and CDR2 YYDKDF come from the germline V gene (reference sequence). Trimming shortened V by 3 bases and J by 0 bases, and 6 bases separated the two germline ends. CDR3 length equals 14 residues. The receptor was isolated from a man aged 18 to 29 in good health. Some clones in this sample may be carry-over from other donors' samples. The chain employs TRBV15 and TRBJ1-3; no clear D gene. Sample: naive CD4+ T cells from PBMCs. Subset indicated: CD45RA+ positively selected. The CDR3 DNA reads TGTGCCACCAGCAGCCGGTCCTCTGGAAACACCATATATTTT. It specifies CATSSRSSGNTIYF.